The 30 T cell receptor beta chains reported below all come from one sample, sequenced in a study of OX40 agonist ivuxolimab in advanced cancers. Libraries were built with the immunoSEQ multiplex PCR assay. As stored in TCRdb, this immuneACCESS dataset retains in-frame rearrangements with V and J assigned. A fraction of the clones does not appear; measured against another copy, unresolved V genes explain less than half of the discrepancy, and the remainder lacks a known reason. The sample table contains 100,000 to 120,000 clones; only one count was recorded for roughly nine tenths of them. The ten most abundant clones make up approximately 0.29% of the sample. This specimen was CD4+ or CD8+ T cells sorted from blood, taken in a trial of the OX40 agonist ivuxolimab. Source of these receptors: an adult with an advanced solid tumor such as melanoma, head and neck, liver or kidney cancer.

This clone was counted a few times. The sample contains more than one DNA sequence encoding this CDR3. The chain joins TRBV9 to TRBJ1-1, with D unclear. V shed 0 bases and J shed 1 base, with 10 bases lying between them. CDR1 and CDR2 (germline): SGDLS, YYNGEE. The CDR3 sequence is 15 residues long. CDR3 bases: TGTGCCAGCAGCGTAGAAGGGTCGGGGAACACTGAAGCTTTCTTT. Its translation is CASSVEGSGNTEAFF. The variable domain in full, with the rest retrieved from reference TRBV9 and TRBJ1-1, is DSGVTQTPKHLITATGQRVTLRCSPRSGDLSVYWYQQSLDQGLQFLIQYYNGEERAKGNILERFSAQQFPDLHSELNLSSLELGDSALYFCASSVEGSGNTEAFFGQGTRLTVV.

The chain has TRBV4-3 and TRBJ1-4; no firm D call. Trimming removed 2 bases from V and 4 bases from J, with 8 bases in between. This CDR3 spans 14 amino acids. CDR1 is LGHNA, CDR2 YSLEER, per germline. The CDR3 bases are TGCGCCAGCAGCCAACTCGGTGGTAATGAAAAACTGTTTTTT. This codes for CASSQLGGNEKLFF.

The chain employs TRBV10-3 and TRBJ2-2, with 8 bases aligning to TRBD2. The CDR3 is 14 amino acids. From germline, CDR1 is ENHRY and CDR2 SYGVKD. J lost 0 bases, V lost 6 bases, and 0 bases had no gene match. Written as DNA, the CDR3 is TGTGCCATCAGACTAGCGGCGAACACCGGGGAGCTGTTTTTT. This encodes CAIRLAANTGELFF.

The chain employs TRBV4-1 and TRBJ2-7; 13 bases fit TRBD2. The CDR3 loop spans 22 amino acids. V dropped 4 bases and J dropped 5; count of bases not matched to a gene: 26. CDR1 MGHRA and CDR2 YSYEKL come from the germline V gene. CDR3 nucleotides: TGCGCCAGCAGCCGGATACACGAAGAACAACTAGCGGGGGGGCGCAGGAGGCACGAGCAGTACTTC. Protein sequence: CASSRIHEEQLAGGRRRHEQYF.

The chain carries TRBV7-2 and TRBJ1-2, with TRBD1 as a possible D gene (5 bases). Between the trimmed V and J ends, which lost 5 bases and 8 bases, there was a span of 15 bases. There are 13 residues in the CDR3. Germline V lookup: CDR1 SGHTA, CDR2 FQGNSA. CDR3 bases: TGTGCCAGCAGCCAATTACAGGCTGGGGGCTACACCTTC. Its protein is CASSQLQAGGYTF.

This sequence joins TRBV5-1 and TRBJ2-3; D is unclear. Germline loops: CDR1 SGHRS, CDR2 YFSETQ. Trimming left V 0 bases short and J 0 bases short, with 5 bases between. This CDR3 has 14 amino acids. The CDR3 protein is CASSLAVSTDTQYF. CDR3 nucleotides: TGCGCCAGCAGCTTGGCAGTTAGCACAGATACGCAGTATTTT.

The V and J genes are TRBV9 and TRBJ2-2; a weak D match, TRBD1 (5 bases). The CDR3 runs 14 residues. The V gene lost 7 bases and the J gene lost 0 bases, with 10 bases spanning the gap. Germline V CDR1 and CDR2: SGDLS, YYNGEE. CDR3 sequence (DNA): TGTGCCAGCGAAAGGGGTACGAACACCGGGGAGCTGTTTTTT. This encodes CASERGTNTGELFF. The complete variable domain, with remaining parts taken from reference TRBV9 and TRBJ2-2, reads DSGVTQTPKHLITATGQRVTLRCSPRSGDLSVYWYQQSLDQGLQFLIQYYNGEERAKGNILERFSAQQFPDLHSELNLSSLELGDSALYFCASERGTNTGELFFGEGSRLTVL.

The chain links TRBV7-3 to TRBJ2-2; 9 bases are shared with TRBD2. CDR1 and CDR2 (germline): SGHTA, FQGTGA. CDR3 size: 16 residues. Trimming at V came to 4 bases and at J to 3 bases, leaving 6 bases not matched to a gene. The DNA of the CDR3 is TGTGCCAGCAGCTATAGCGGGGGACGGGACACCGGGGAGCTGTTTTTT. It yields the protein CASSYSGGRDTGELFF. Combining the CDR3 with reference TRBV7-3 and TRBJ2-2 gives the whole variable domain GAGVSQTPSNKVTEKGKYVELRCDPISGHTALYWYRQSLGQGPEFLIYFQGTGAADDSGLPNDRFFAVRPEGSVSTLKIQRTERGDSAVYLCASSYSGGRDTGELFFGEGSRLTVL.

The chain has TRBV30 and TRBJ1-3; D gene ambiguous. Germline lookup yields CDR1 GTSNPN and CDR2 SVGIG (reference sequence). V was trimmed by 3 bases and J by 9 bases, leaving 15 bases between them. This CDR3 is built from 13 residues. The CDR3 DNA reads TGTGCCTGGAGGGAAGGCCAACTAAGCACCATATATTTT. This codes for CAWREGQLSTIYF.

V gene TRBV28 combines with J gene TRBJ1-4; no clear D gene. Germline V gene sequence: CDR1 MDHEN, CDR2 SYDVKM. The CDR3 consists of 11 residues. V was trimmed by 1 base and J by 8 bases, leaving 2 bases between them. In DNA, the CDR3 is TGTGCCAGCAGTTTATTCGAAAAACTGTTTTTT. It encodes CASSLFEKLFF.

The rearrangement links TRBV30 to TRBJ1-1, with TRBD1 as a possible D gene (6 bases). Trimming removed 4 bases from V and 1 base from J, with 10 bases in between. CDR3 size: 13 residues. The germline V gene has CDR1 GTSNPN and CDR2 SVGIG (reference sequence). The CDR3 sequence: CAWTGQRNTEAFF. The CDR3 DNA sequence: TGTGCCTGGACCGGACAGCGGAACACTGAAGCTTTCTTT.

This clone appeared once. The chain couples TRBV19 to TRBJ1-1; D gene uncertain. Germline V gives CDR1 LNHDA, CDR2 SQIVND (reference sequence). This CDR3 is built from 13 residues. Trimming removed 5 bases at V and 0 bases at J, with 7 bases between. The CDR3 nucleotides read TGTGCCAGTAGTGAAAACATGAACACTGAAGCTTTCTTT. Its protein is CASSENMNTEAFF.

The V call is TRBV7-2, the J call TRBJ2-3, with 7 nucleotides matching TRBD2. This CDR3 comprises 15 residues. Germline CDR1 SGHTA, CDR2 FQGNSA. V shed 5 bases and J 2 bases; nucleotides not matched to a gene: 7. The DNA of the CDR3 is TGTGCCAGCAGCCCCAAGCGGGGACTCACAGATACGCAGTATTTT. Its translation is CASSPKRGLTDTQYF.

This chain links TRBV11-3 with TRBJ2-7, with 10 bases lining up with TRBD2. V lost 5 bases and J lost 5; bases outside the gene matches: 3. There are 13 residues in the CDR3. Germline V gene sequence: CDR1 SGHNT, CDR2 YENEEA. The CDR3 is CASSSGRANEQYF. CDR3 bases: TGTGCCAGCAGCAGCGGGAGGGCCAACGAGCAGTACTTC.

The chain has TRBV4-1 and TRBJ2-2; the D is unclear. V lost 1 base to trimming and J lost 2 bases, with 14 bases between them. There are 17 residues in the CDR3. From germline, CDR1 is MGHRA and CDR2 YSYEKL. The CDR3 loop is CASSQGLTPTNTGELFF. In DNA, the CDR3 is TGCGCCAGCAGCCAAGGGCTGACACCGACCAACACCGGGGAGCTGTTTTTT.

The V call is TRBV30, the J call TRBJ1-6, with D possibly being TRBD1 (5 bases). The CDR3 contains 13 residues. V was pared by 2 bases and J by 7 bases, with 9 bases between. Germline V gives CDR1 GTSNPN, CDR2 SVGIG (reference sequence). In nucleotides, the CDR3 is TGTGCCTGGAGTCGGGACGGAAATTCACCCCTCCACTTT. It is translated as CAWSRDGNSPLHF. Full variable domain (rest looked up from reference TRBV30 and TRBJ1-6): SQTIHQWPATLVQPVGSPLSLECTVEGTSNPNLYWYRQAAGRGLQLLFYSVGIGQISSEVPQNLSASRPQDRQFILSSKKLLLSDSGFYLCAWSRDGNSPLHFGNGTRLTVT.

The rearrangement joins TRBV5-4 to TRBJ2-7; TRBD1 matches at 7 bases. CDR1 is SGHNT, CDR2 YYREEE, per germline (reference sequence). Trimming at V came to 2 bases and at J to 4 bases, leaving 6 bases not matched to a gene. The CDR3 is made up of 14 amino acids. The CDR3 reads CASSFSGTVYEQYF. The DNA of the CDR3 is TGTGCCAGCAGCTTTTCCGGGACAGTTTACGAGCAGTACTTC.

This chain links TRBV10-3 with TRBJ1-1, with TRBD1 as a possible D gene (6 bases). This CDR3 comprises 16 residues. V dropped 7 bases and J dropped 5 bases, with 23 bases sitting between them. Germline lookup yields CDR1 ENHRY and CDR2 SYGVKD. The CDR3 loop reads CAIKASRDTARTEAFF. The CDR3 DNA follows: TGTGCCATCAAAGCTTCCCGGGACACTGCGCGGACTGAAGCTTTCTTT.

This chain connects TRBV7-9 to TRBJ1-2; TRBD1 might be the D (5 bases). CDR3 length: 12 amino acids. Trimming cost V 5 bases and J 8 bases, with 12 bases left between them. CDR1 SEHNR and CDR2 FQNEAQ come from the germline V gene (reference sequence). This CDR3 reads CASSRDSWGYTF. The DNA for the CDR3 is TGTGCCAGCAGCCGGGACTCTTGGGGCTACACCTTC.

The chain uses TRBV6-5 and TRBJ1-2, with D uncertain. The CDR3 has 13 residues. The V gene's germline CDR1 is MNHEY and CDR2 SVGAGI. The germline V and J ends were trimmed by 7 bases and 4 bases, with 13 bases remaining between them. CDR3 in DNA: TGTGCCAGCACCCCTGGAGTTTCCTATGGCTACACCTTC. Translated, it gives CASTPGVSYGYTF.

The table lists this clone with a count of one. This chain joins TRBV4-3 and TRBJ1-6; D gene ambiguous. There are 18 residues in the CDR3. The germline gives CDR1 LGHNA, CDR2 YSLEER. Trimming stripped 0 bases from V and 0 bases from J, with 12 bases between. The CDR3 region is CASSQDPGLSSYNSPLHF. The CDR3 bases are TGCGCCAGCAGCCAAGACCCTGGATTGAGCTCCTATAATTCACCCCTCCACTTT.

A remark on this clone: One end of the junction varies from germline; a read error may be responsible. The V call is TRBV7-7, the J call TRBJ2-3; the D gene could be TRBD1 or TRBD2 (5 bases each). Germline V gives CDR1 SSHAT, CDR2 FNYEAQ (reference sequence). CDR3 length: 16 amino acids. This chain's CDR3 is CASSLGVGASTDTQYF. CDR3 nucleotides: TGTGCTAGCAGCTTAGGGGTGGGAGCGAGCACAGATACGCAGTATTTT.

The chain has TRBV27 and TRBJ1-5; tentatively, D is TRBD1 (6 bases). V gave up 4 bases and J gave up 2 bases, with 6 bases separating them. The CDR3 extends over 13 amino acids. Germline V gives CDR1 MNHEY, CDR2 SMNVEV (reference sequence). The CDR3 reads CASSSGGNQPQHF. The CDR3, as DNA: TGTGCCAGCAGTTCAGGGGGCAATCAGCCCCAGCATTTT.

The gene calls are TRBV4-3 and TRBJ1-2, with 7 bases that match TRBD1. Trimming took 0 bases from V and 1 from J; bases not matched to a gene: 8. Germline CDR1 is LGHNA and CDR2 is YSLEER. This CDR3 comprises 17 residues. The CDR3 DNA reads as TGCGCCAGCAGCCAAGATCTCGCCGGGACAGATAACTATGGCTACACCTTC. It codes for CASSQDLAGTDNYGYTF.

V is TRBV5-1 and J is TRBJ2-1; 7 nucleotides agree with TRBD1. Trimming at V came to 4 bases and at J to 1 base, leaving 11 bases not matched to a gene. This CDR3 is built from 17 residues. Germline values: CDR1 SGHRS, CDR2 YFSETQ. The CDR3 here is CASSLYRGEDSYNEQFF. DNA for the CDR3: TGCGCCAGCAGCCTATACAGGGGAGAAGATTCCTACAATGAGCAGTTCTTC.

CDR3 in amino acids: CASSLGLVGSGGHEQYF. For the CDR3, the DNA is TGTGCCAGCAGCTTAGGACTGGTAGGAAGCGGGGGACACGAGCAGTACTTC. The chain combines TRBV7-2 with TRBJ2-7; 8 nucleotides agree with TRBD2. CDR1 is SGHTA, CDR2 FQGNSA, per germline. This CDR3 contains 17 residues. V was clipped by 1 base and J by 5 bases; unmatched bases: 13.

V usage is TRBV7-3 and J usage is TRBJ2-1; a possible D gene is TRBD2 (6 bases). V was shortened by 5 bases and J by 8 bases, with 10 bases between the two germline ends. CDR1 and CDR2 from the germline V gene are SGHTA and FQGTGA. CDR3 length: 12 residues. The CDR3 loop reads CASSPGVDEQFF. DNA for the CDR3: TGTGCCAGCAGCCCGGGGGTCGATGAGCAGTTCTTC.

V and J are TRBV10-3 and TRBJ1-2, with TRBD1 as a possible D gene (6 bases). This CDR3 contains 14 residues. The ends were cut back, 6 bases at V and 3 bases at J, with 14 bases in the middle. CDR1 and CDR2 from the germline V gene are ENHRY and SYGVKD. The CDR3 sequence is CAIRAQGMDYGYTF. The CDR3 DNA follows: TGTGCCATCAGAGCACAGGGAATGGACTATGGCTACACCTTC.

V is TRBV6-6 and J is TRBJ1-2; TRBD1 aligns across 8 bases. The trim removed 11 bases at V and 5 bases at J, leaving 10 bases unmatched. The V gene's germline CDR1 is MNHNY and CDR2 SVGAGI (reference sequence). This CDR3 is 13 amino acids long. The DNA for the CDR3 is TGTGCCGCCCGGGACAGGCGAATTTATGGCTACACCTTC. It specifies CAARDRRIYGYTF.

This chain uses TRBV30 with TRBJ2-3; D gene ambiguous. This CDR3 spans 15 amino acids. Germline CDR1 reads GTSNPN; CDR2 reads SVGIG (reference sequence). With 3 bases removed from V and 6 bases from J, the gap between germline ends came to 19 bases. The CDR3 region has the DNA TGTGCCTGGAGATTCTATGCGTCCCTGTCCGATACGCAGTATTTT. Translating gives CAWRFYASLSDTQYF.